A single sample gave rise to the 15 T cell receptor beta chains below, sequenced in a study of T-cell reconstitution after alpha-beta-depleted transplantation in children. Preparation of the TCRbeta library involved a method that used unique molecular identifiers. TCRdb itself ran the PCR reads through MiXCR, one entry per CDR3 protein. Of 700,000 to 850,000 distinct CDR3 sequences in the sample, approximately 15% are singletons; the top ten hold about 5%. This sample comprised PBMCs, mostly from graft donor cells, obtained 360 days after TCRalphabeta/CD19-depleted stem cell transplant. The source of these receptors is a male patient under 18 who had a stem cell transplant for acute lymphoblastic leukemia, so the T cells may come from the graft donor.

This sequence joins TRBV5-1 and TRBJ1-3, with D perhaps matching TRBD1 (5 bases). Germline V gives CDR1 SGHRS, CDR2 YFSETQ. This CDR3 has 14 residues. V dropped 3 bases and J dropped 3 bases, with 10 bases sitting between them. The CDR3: CASSSLQGGNTIYF. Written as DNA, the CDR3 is TGCGCCAGCAGCTCTCTCCAGGGTGGAAACACCATATATTTT.

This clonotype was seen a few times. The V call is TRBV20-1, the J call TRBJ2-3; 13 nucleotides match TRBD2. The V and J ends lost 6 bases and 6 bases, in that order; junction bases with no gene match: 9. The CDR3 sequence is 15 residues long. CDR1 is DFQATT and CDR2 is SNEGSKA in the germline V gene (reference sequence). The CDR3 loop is CSATGLAGRGDTQYF. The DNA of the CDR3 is TGCAGTGCCACGGGACTAGCGGGGCGAGGGGATACGCAGTATTTT.

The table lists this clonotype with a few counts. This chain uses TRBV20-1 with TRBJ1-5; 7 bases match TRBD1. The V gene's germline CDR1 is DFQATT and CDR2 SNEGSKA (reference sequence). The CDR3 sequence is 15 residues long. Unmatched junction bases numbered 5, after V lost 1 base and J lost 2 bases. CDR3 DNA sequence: TGCAGTGCTAGAGTCCACACAGGGGGCAATCAGCCCCAGCATTTT. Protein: CSARVHTGGNQPQHF.

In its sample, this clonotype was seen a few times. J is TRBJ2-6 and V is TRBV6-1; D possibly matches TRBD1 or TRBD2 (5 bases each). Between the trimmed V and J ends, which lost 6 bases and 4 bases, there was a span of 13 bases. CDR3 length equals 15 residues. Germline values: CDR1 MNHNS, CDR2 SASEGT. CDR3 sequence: CASRSWGSGANVLTF. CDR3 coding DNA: TGTGCCAGCAGGTCCTGGGGGTCAGGGGCCAACGTCCTGACTTTC.

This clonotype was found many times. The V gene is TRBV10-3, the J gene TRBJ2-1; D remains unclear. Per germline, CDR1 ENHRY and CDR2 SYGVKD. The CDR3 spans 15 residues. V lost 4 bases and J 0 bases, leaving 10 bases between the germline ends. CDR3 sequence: CAISGAESSYNEQFF. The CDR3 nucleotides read TGTGCCATCAGTGGTGCGGAGAGCTCCTACAATGAGCAGTTCTTC.

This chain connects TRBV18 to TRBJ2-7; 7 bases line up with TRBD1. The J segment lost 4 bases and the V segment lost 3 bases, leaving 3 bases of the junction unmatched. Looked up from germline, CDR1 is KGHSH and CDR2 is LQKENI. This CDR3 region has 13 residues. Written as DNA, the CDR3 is TGTGCCAGCTCACCCCAGGGGGAGTACGAGCAGTACTTC. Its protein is CASSPQGEYEQYF.

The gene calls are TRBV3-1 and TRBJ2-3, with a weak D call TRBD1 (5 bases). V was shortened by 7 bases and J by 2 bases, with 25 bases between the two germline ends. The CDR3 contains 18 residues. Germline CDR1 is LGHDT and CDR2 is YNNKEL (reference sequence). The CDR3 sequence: CASNPSTAGPLDTDTQYF. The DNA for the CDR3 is TGTGCCAGCAACCCGTCCACCGCAGGGCCCCTTGACACAGATACGCAGTATTTT.

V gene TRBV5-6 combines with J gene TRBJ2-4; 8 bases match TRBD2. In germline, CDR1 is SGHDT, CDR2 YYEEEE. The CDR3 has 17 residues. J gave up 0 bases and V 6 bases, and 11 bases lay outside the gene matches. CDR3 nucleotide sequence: TGTGCCAGCATCGTCCTCCGGGGGGGGCTAGCCAAAAACATTCAGTACTTC. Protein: CASIVLRGGLAKNIQYF.

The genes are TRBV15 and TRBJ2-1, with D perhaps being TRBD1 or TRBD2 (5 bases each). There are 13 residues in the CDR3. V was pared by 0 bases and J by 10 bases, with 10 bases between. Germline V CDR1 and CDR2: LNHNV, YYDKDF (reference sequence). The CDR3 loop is CATSREIWDEQFF. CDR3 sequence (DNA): TGTGCCACCAGCAGAGAGATCTGGGACGAGCAGTTCTTC.

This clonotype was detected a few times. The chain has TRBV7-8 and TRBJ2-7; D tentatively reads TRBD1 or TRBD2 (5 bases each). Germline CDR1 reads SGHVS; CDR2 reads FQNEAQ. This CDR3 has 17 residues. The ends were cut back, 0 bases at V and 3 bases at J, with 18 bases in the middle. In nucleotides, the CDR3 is TGTGCCAGCAGCTTAGCTGTCTCCGGGACGTGGGGCTACGAGCAGTACTTC. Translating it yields CASSLAVSGTWGYEQYF.

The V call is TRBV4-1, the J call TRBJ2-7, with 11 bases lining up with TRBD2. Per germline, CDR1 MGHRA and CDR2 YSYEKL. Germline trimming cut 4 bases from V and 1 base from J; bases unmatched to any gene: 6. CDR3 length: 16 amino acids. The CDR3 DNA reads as TGCGCCAGCAGCCCACCGACTAGCGGGACATCCTACGAGCAGTACTTC. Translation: CASSPPTSGTSYEQYF.

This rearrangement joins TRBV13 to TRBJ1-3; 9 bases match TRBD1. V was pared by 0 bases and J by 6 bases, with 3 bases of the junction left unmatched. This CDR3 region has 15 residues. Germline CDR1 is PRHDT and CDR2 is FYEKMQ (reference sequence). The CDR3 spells CASSLGQGAENTIYF. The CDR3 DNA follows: TGTGCCAGCAGCTTAGGACAGGGGGCCGAAAACACCATATATTTT.

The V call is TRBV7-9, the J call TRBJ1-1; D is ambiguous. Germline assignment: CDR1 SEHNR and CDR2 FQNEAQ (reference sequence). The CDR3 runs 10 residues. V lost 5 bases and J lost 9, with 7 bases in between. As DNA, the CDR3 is TGTGCCAGCAGCCTAGACCAAGCTTTCTTT. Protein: CASSLDQAFF.

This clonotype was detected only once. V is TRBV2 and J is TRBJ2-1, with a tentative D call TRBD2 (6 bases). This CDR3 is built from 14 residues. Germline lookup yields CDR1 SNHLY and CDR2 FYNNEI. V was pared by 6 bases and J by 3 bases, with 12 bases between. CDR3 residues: CASSGGLDYNEQFF. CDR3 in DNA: TGTGCCAGCAGCGGGGGATTAGACTACAATGAGCAGTTCTTC.

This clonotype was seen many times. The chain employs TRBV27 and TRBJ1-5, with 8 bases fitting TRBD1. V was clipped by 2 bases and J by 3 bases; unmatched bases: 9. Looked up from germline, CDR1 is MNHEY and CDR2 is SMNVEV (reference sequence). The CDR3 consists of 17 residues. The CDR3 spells CASSLGQGAPSNQPQHF. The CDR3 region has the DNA TGTGCCAGCAGTTTAGGGCAGGGGGCTCCCTCCAATCAGCCCCAGCATTTT.